The 31 T cell receptor beta chains below were found in one sample sequenced in a study of blood T cell repertoires in COVID-19. Clones were sequenced by immunoSEQ multiplex PCR, and TCRdb holds only the in-frame ones, with some missing. The data hold over 60,000 clones, with about 80% observed a single time. Sequences were obtained from peripheral blood. The receptors here all came from a human donor in a cohort sampled during active COVID-19.

Only a few counts were recorded for this clone. The gene calls are TRBV11-2 and TRBJ2-1; D not resolved. CDR3 size: 13 residues. Germline V gives CDR1 SGHAT, CDR2 FQNNGV. V was clipped by 0 bases and J by 10 bases, with 10 bases between them. The CDR3 is CASSLEETREQFF. DNA of the CDR3: TGTGCCAGCAGCTTAGAGGAAACGCGGGAGCAGTTCTTC.

V is TRBV5-1 and J is TRBJ2-5; perhaps TRBD2 as D (6 bases). Between the trimmed V and J ends, which lost 1 base and 5 bases, there was a span of 15 bases. Germline-derived CDR1 and CDR2 are SGHRS and YFSETQ. The CDR3 totals 15 residues. CDR3 sequence (DNA): TGCGCCAGCAGCTTGTACCAGGGTCGGGGGGAGACCCAGTACTTC. Its translation is CASSLYQGRGETQYF.

About this clone: The same CDR3 arises from other DNA sequences in this sample as well. The gene calls are TRBV28 and TRBJ1-5, with a possible D match to TRBD1 (5 bases). Trimming took 3 bases from V and 1 from J, leaving 10 bases between them. The CDR3 totals 15 residues. Germline CDR1 and CDR2: MDHEN and SYDVKM. CDR3 region: CASSFGGGSNQPQHF. DNA of the CDR3: TGTGCCAGCAGTTTTGGGGGAGGCAGCAATCAGCCCCAGCATTTT.

The V and J genes are TRBV4-3 and TRBJ2-5, with 11 bases that match TRBD1. V shed 5 bases and J 13 bases; nucleotides not matched to a gene: 12. The CDR3 is made up of 14 amino acids. Germline V gene data show CDR1 as LGHNA and CDR2 as YSLEER. The DNA of the CDR3 is TGCGCCAGCAGCTTCCTCGGGACAGGGGGGCCCCTGTACTTC. Amino acid sequence: CASSFLGTGGPLYF.

This chain uses TRBV11-3 with TRBJ2-3, with D unresolved. Germline-derived CDR1 and CDR2 are SGHNT and YENEEA. Deletions cut 5 bases from V and 2 bases from J, with 8 bases between. The CDR3 contains 13 residues. CDR3: CASSNSPTDTQYF. CDR3 DNA: TGTGCCAGCAGCAACAGTCCCACAGATACGCAGTATTTT.

The rearrangement uses TRBV4-3 and TRBJ2-1; D is perhaps TRBD1 (6 bases). Trimming cost V 3 bases and J 1 base, with 10 bases left between them. The CDR3 covers 15 residues. Looked up from germline, CDR1 is LGHNA and CDR2 is YSLEER. The CDR3: CASSHQGQSYNEQFF. As DNA, the CDR3 is TGCGCCAGCAGCCACCAGGGACAATCCTACAATGAGCAGTTCTTC.

The chain joins TRBV5-6 to TRBJ2-2, with TRBD2 matching 8 bases. The CDR3 consists of 17 residues. CDR1 is SGHDT and CDR2 is YYEEEE in the germline V gene. V shed 4 bases and J 1 base; nucleotides not matched to a gene: 9. CDR3 nucleotides: TGTGCCAGCAGCGGCTCCGGGACTAGGGGGAACACCGGGGAGCTGTTTTTT. This gives the protein CASSGSGTRGNTGELFF.

The chain joins TRBV7-2 to TRBJ2-7; a possible D gene is TRBD1 (5 bases). V lost 4 bases and J 0 bases, leaving 10 bases between the germline ends. CDR3 length: 14 residues. CDR1 and CDR2 (germline): SGHTA, FQGNSA. The CDR3 nucleotides are TGTGCCAGCAGCTGGGGCCCTAGCTCCTACGAGCAGTACTTC. Protein: CASSWGPSSYEQYF.

This chain joins TRBV19 and TRBJ1-2, with D perhaps TRBD1 (5 bases). V dropped 10 bases and J dropped 3 bases, with 21 bases sitting between them. The CDR3 is 15 amino acids. Germline V lookup: CDR1 LNHDA, CDR2 SQIVND (reference sequence). The CDR3 sequence: CATRDLRVPYYGYTF. In DNA form, the CDR3 reads TGTGCCACAAGAGACCTCAGGGTCCCCTACTATGGCTACACCTTC.

The rearrangement links TRBV11-2 to TRBJ1-4, with TRBD1 identical over 9 bases. The V gene's germline CDR1 is SGHAT and CDR2 FQNNGV. CDR3 length: 14 amino acids. V shed 5 bases and J 7 bases; nucleotides not matched to a gene: 5. The CDR3 here is CASSPRTGAEKLFF. The CDR3 DNA is TGTGCCAGCAGCCCTCGGACAGGGGCTGAAAAACTGTTTTTT. Full variable domain (rest looked up from reference TRBV11-2 and TRBJ1-4): EAGVAQSPRYKIIEKRQSVAFWCNPISGHATLYWYQQILGQGPKLLIQFQNNGVVDDSQLPKDRFSAERLKGVDSTLKIQPAKLEDSAVYLCASSPRTGAEKLFFGSGTQLSVL.

The V and J genes are TRBV20-1 and TRBJ2-5; D may be TRBD1 (6 bases). In germline, CDR1 is DFQATT, CDR2 SNEGSKA (reference sequence). Trimming stripped 3 bases from V and 1 base from J, with 30 bases between. This CDR3 spans 20 amino acids. The CDR3 DNA follows: TGCAGTGCTAGTTGGGGTGGTGGGGGCCCCGAGATCCCCACCCAAGAGACCCAGTACTTC. Amino acids: CSASWGGGGPEIPTQETQYF.

The rearrangement links TRBV19 to TRBJ2-1, with 10 bases identical to TRBD1. Germline CDR1 reads LNHDA; CDR2 reads SQIVND (reference sequence). The CDR3 has 14 residues. The V and J ends lost 5 bases and 7 bases, in that order; junction bases with no gene match: 5. DNA for the CDR3: TGTGCCAGTAGTCTAAGGACAGGGGGGAATGAGCAGTTCTTC. As protein: CASSLRTGGNEQFF.

The V gene is TRBV20-1, the J gene TRBJ1-2; no clear D. V gave up 3 bases and J gave up 6 bases, with 8 bases separating them. Looked up from germline, CDR1 is DFQATT and CDR2 is SNEGSKA (reference sequence). This CDR3 comprises 11 residues. CDR3 region: CSARREDGYTF. Here the CDR3 DNA reads TGCAGTGCTAGGCGGGAGGATGGCTACACCTTC.

V is TRBV5-6 and J is TRBJ1-2, with D perhaps TRBD1 (5 bases). CDR3 length: 13 residues. Germline CDR1 reads SGHDT; CDR2 reads YYEEEE. The germline V and J ends were trimmed by 3 bases and 2 bases, with 8 bases remaining between them. For the CDR3, the DNA is TGTGCCAGCAGCTGGGGGGAGAACTATGGCTACACCTTC. It encodes CASSWGENYGYTF. Variable domain in full (rest from reference TRBV5-6 and TRBJ1-2): DAGVTQSPTHLIKTRGQQVTLRCSPKSGHDTVSWYQQALGQGPQFIFQYYEEEERQRGNFPDRFSGHQFPNYSSELNVNALLLGDSALYLCASSWGENYGYTFGSGTRLTVV.

The rearrangement links TRBV7-2 to TRBJ2-3; TRBD1 might be the D (6 bases). V was shortened by 5 bases and J by 1 base, with 13 bases between the two germline ends. This CDR3 comprises 15 residues. Germline V gene data show CDR1 as SGHTA and CDR2 as FQGNSA. CDR3 DNA sequence: TGTGCCAGCAGCATACAGGGTGGCGGCACAGATACGCAGTATTTT. This sequence encodes CASSIQGGGTDTQYF.

The chain couples TRBV7-3 to TRBJ2-7; D unclear. Germline V gene lookup returns CDR1 SGHTA and CDR2 FQGTGA. V gave up 2 bases and J gave up 5 bases, with 13 bases separating them. There are 14 residues in the CDR3. The CDR3 DNA reads as TGTGCCAGCAGCTTATCCCCCAGGTCCAACGAGCAGTACTTC. The encoded protein is CASSLSPRSNEQYF.

CDR3 nucleotide sequence: TGCGCCAGCAGCTTGGCCGGGGGTCCCTACGAGCAGTACTTC. Residues: CASSLAGGPYEQYF. This chain connects TRBV5-1 to TRBJ2-7; D might be TRBD2 (6 bases). The germline V gene has CDR1 SGHRS and CDR2 YFSETQ. The CDR3 length is 14 residues. The ends were cut back, 0 bases at V and 2 bases at J, with 9 bases in the middle.

The rearrangement joins TRBV30 to TRBJ2-2; D is undetermined. Deletions cut 0 bases from V and 8 bases from J, with 10 bases between. This CDR3 has 13 amino acids. Germline loops: CDR1 GTSNPN, CDR2 SVGIG (reference sequence). CDR3 sequence (DNA): TGTGCCTGGAGTGTAGACTTAAGAGGGGAGCTGTTTTTT. Translation gives CAWSVDLRGELFF.

V usage is TRBV5-1 and J usage is TRBJ1-1; D is perhaps TRBD1 (5 bases). This CDR3 region has 14 residues. The germline CDR1 and CDR2 sequences are SGHRS and YFSETQ. Trimming removed 4 bases from V and 0 bases from J, with 10 bases in between. CDR3 amino acids: CASSPAGMNTEAFF. CDR3 sequence (DNA): TGCGCCAGCAGCCCCGCAGGGATGAACACTGAAGCTTTCTTT.

The rearrangement joins TRBV28 to TRBJ1-2; D is perhaps TRBD1 (5 bases). Germline loops: CDR1 MDHEN, CDR2 SYDVKM. Trimming cost V 5 bases and J 6 bases, with 22 bases left between them. The CDR3 length is 16 residues. The CDR3 region is CASSPTSMGRLDGYTF. Here the CDR3 DNA reads TGTGCCAGCAGTCCCACGAGTATGGGGCGCTTGGATGGCTACACCTTC.

V gene TRBV9 combines with J gene TRBJ2-3, with 7 nucleotides matching TRBD2. The germline V gene encodes CDR1 SGDLS and CDR2 YYNGEE. The CDR3 is 16 amino acids. J gave up 1 base and V 0 bases, and 5 bases lay outside the gene matches. The CDR3 DNA is TGTGCCAGCAGCGTAGGTGGACTAGGGGGCACAGATACGCAGTATTTT. Encoded protein: CASSVGGLGGTDTQYF.

The chain is built from TRBV2 and TRBJ1-1; TRBD1 aligns across 10 bases. CDR1 SNHLY and CDR2 FYNNEI come from the germline V gene. The CDR3 length is 13 residues. The junction had 1 base not matched to a gene; V was cut back by 2 bases and J by 7 bases. The CDR3 spells CASSERTGGEAFF. In DNA form, the CDR3 reads TGTGCCAGCAGTGAACGGACAGGGGGTGAAGCTTTCTTT.

The CDR3 spells CASSPSGYSYEQYF. The CDR3 DNA reads TGTGCCAGCTCACCATCCGGGTACTCCTACGAGCAGTACTTC. V usage is TRBV18 and J usage is TRBJ2-7; D is ambiguous. Germline loops: CDR1 KGHSH, CDR2 LQKENI. The CDR3 is 14 residues long. The V gene lost 2 bases and the J gene lost 0 bases, with 8 bases spanning the gap.

This clone was found once. The chain is built from TRBV4-1 and TRBJ2-7; 10 positions agree with TRBD1. There are 15 residues in the CDR3. With 5 bases clipped from V and 0 bases from J, the junction kept 4 bases outside the gene matches. CDR1 is MGHRA and CDR2 is YSYEKL in the germline V gene. The CDR3 protein is CASSERQGASYEQYF. CDR3 coding DNA: TGCGCCAGCAGCGAGAGACAGGGGGCCTCCTACGAGCAGTACTTC.

The chain combines TRBV20-1 with TRBJ2-7; D possibly corresponds to TRBD2 (7 bases). The germline V gene has CDR1 DFQATT and CDR2 SNEGSKA (reference sequence). This CDR3 comprises 13 residues. The V and J ends lost 7 bases and 3 bases respectively, with 16 bases between them. This CDR3 reads CSVSLGGGYEQYF. The DNA of the CDR3 is TGCAGTGTTAGTTTAGGGGGGGGCTACGAGCAGTACTTC.

The V and J genes are TRBV27 and TRBJ2-5, with TRBD2 as a possible D gene (6 bases). The V gene lost 5 bases and the J gene lost 2 bases, with 18 bases spanning the gap. CDR1 is MNHEY, CDR2 SMNVEV, per germline (reference sequence). The CDR3 has 16 residues. CDR3 residues: CASSPRQGGIQETQYF. CDR3 nucleotide sequence: TGTGCCAGCAGTCCCAGGCAGGGCGGGATTCAAGAGACCCAGTACTTC.

V and J are TRBV21-1 and TRBJ1-3; whether TRBD1, the table's D call, matches the DNA was not checked. TRBV21-1 counts as a pseudogene. CDR3 length: 15 residues. CDR3 loop: CASSRGTGVENTIYF. CDR3 DNA: TGTGCCAGCAGCAGAGGGACAGGGGTAGAAAACACCATATATTTT.

The CDR3 coding sequence is TGCGCCAGCAGCCAAGATCGCGCACTCATCGGAGGCTATGGCTACACCTTC. The encoded protein is CASSQDRALIGGYGYTF. The rearrangement links TRBV4-3 to TRBJ1-2; no reliable D call. This CDR3 contains 17 residues. Germline CDR1 is LGHNA and CDR2 is YSLEER. V lost 0 bases and J 4 bases, leaving 18 bases between the germline ends.

For the CDR3, the DNA is TGTGCCTGGAGTGTACCGGCAGGGACTGGAAACACCATATATTTT. Its protein is CAWSVPAGTGNTIYF. The chain links TRBV30 to TRBJ1-3; D is possibly TRBD1 (5 bases). The length of the CDR3 is 15 residues. Germline lookup yields CDR1 GTSNPN and CDR2 SVGIG (reference sequence). Deletions cut 0 bases from V and 2 bases from J, with 11 bases between.

This clone came up a few times. One end of the junction is discordant with germline, which a read error may explain. The rearrangement joins TRBV18 to TRBJ2-2; 8 bases agree with TRBD1. Germline CDR1 and CDR2: KGHSH and LQKENI. The CDR3 runs 16 residues. Written as DNA, the CDR3 is TGTGCCAGCTCCCCACTAGGACAGGGGAACACCGGGGAGCTGTTTTTT. This encodes CASSPLGQGNTGELFF.

V and J are TRBV28 and TRBJ1-6, with 8 positions matching TRBD1. Germline CDR1 MDHEN, CDR2 SYDVKM. The CDR3 is 16 amino acids. Trimming cost V 5 bases and J 8 bases; bases outside gene matches: 11. The CDR3 region has the DNA TGTGCCAGCAGTCCCGCTGGGTCAGGGGGCGATTCACCCCTCCACTTT. Its protein product is CASSPAGSGGDSPLHF. The full variable domain, in which reference TRBV28 and TRBJ1-6 provide the parts outside the CDR3, is DVKVTQSSRYLVKRTGEKVFLECVQDMDHENMFWYRQDPGLGLRLIYFSYDVKMKEKGDIPEGYSVSREKKERFSLILESASTNQTSMYLCASSPAGSGGDSPLHFGNGTRLTVT.